Described below is a single TCR beta chain sequence and its context. The data stem from a study of blood T cell repertoires in COVID-19. Study background: Spain, Italy and the United States supplied samples that represented acute and convalescent COVID-19. In each case, the material was cDNA or gDNA derived from T cells, B-cell-depleted T cells, or PBMCs.

CDR3 length equals 17 residues. V lost 0 bases, J lost 0 bases, and 7 bases stayed unmatched. Germline lookup yields CDR1 SQVTM and CDR2 ANQGSEA. Under the authors' procedure: Nucleated cell counts were estimated from reference gene primer amplification. The data were produced by immunoSEQ multiplex PCR, yet TCRdb's version contains in-frame clones alone and is incomplete. The DNA gave D and trimming, while V, J and clone size come from that table. The repertoire holds under 300,000 clones, with around 87% as singletons. Sequencing used peripheral blood. The source is a man younger than 30 with active or convalescent COVID-19. The chain has TRBV29-1 and TRBJ2-5; 10 bases are a match to TRBD1. Here the CDR3 DNA reads TGCAGCGTTGAAGATGGTCGGACAGGGGGGTACCAAGAGACCCAGTACTTC. Translation: CSVEDGRTGGYQETQYF.